One and the same sample provided the 7 T cell receptor beta chains below, sequenced in a study of control samples from healthy donors and cancer patients. Sequenced by immunoSEQ multiplex PCR; TCRdb stores in-frame clones only, minus some. This sample has 35,000 to 50,000 clones, with around 87% found just once. Input material: PBMCs. The receptors stem from a woman aged 60-75 years with lung cancer.

The V gene is TRBV14, the J gene TRBJ2-7; D is uncertain. This CDR3 spans 13 amino acids. Germline-derived CDR1 and CDR2 are SGHDN and FVKESK. V was shortened by 0 bases and J by 6 bases, with 9 bases between the two germline ends. Written as DNA, the CDR3 is TGTGCCAGCAGCCAAGATCTAGTCGGCGAGCAGTACTTC. Translating it yields CASSQDLVGEQYF.

The CDR3 DNA sequence: TGTGCCAGCAGTTACGGGCTAGCGGAAACAGATACGCAGTATTTT. Encoded protein: CASSYGLAETDTQYF. V gene TRBV6-5 combines with J gene TRBJ2-3; 7 positions match TRBD2. Germline V gene lookup returns CDR1 MNHEY and CDR2 SVGAGI. The CDR3 length is 15 residues. V was pared by 2 bases and J by 3 bases, with 5 bases of the junction left unmatched.

J is TRBJ1-1 and V is TRBV19; D may be TRBD1 (5 bases). Per the germline V gene, CDR1 is LNHDA and CDR2 is SQIVND (reference sequence). V was clipped by 2 bases and J by 5 bases, with 12 bases between them. There are 14 residues in the CDR3. The CDR3 coding sequence is TGTGCCAGTAGTATACAGGGCGTTGGGACTGAAGCTTTCTTT. Translation gives CASSIQGVGTEAFF. Looking up the rest from reference TRBV19 and TRBJ1-1 gives the full variable domain: DGGITQSPKYLFRKEGQNVTLSCEQNLNHDAMYWYRQDPGQGLRLIYYSQIVNDFQKGDIAEGYSVSREKKESFPLTVTSAQKNPTAFYLCASSIQGVGTEAFFGQGTRLTVV.

This clone appeared once. This chain links TRBV19 with TRBJ2-3; 7 nucleotides match TRBD1. Germline lookup yields CDR1 LNHDA and CDR2 SQIVND (reference sequence). CDR3 length: 15 residues. V lost 5 bases to trimming and J lost 5 bases; unmatched junction nucleotides: 10. Written as DNA, the CDR3 is TGTGCCAGTAGTTCGGTGGGGGCAGGGGGAGATACGCAGTATTTT. Its protein product is CASSSVGAGGDTQYF.

The rearrangement links TRBV27 to TRBJ2-3; D perhaps matches TRBD2 (5 bases). CDR3 length equals 13 residues. Per the germline V gene, CDR1 is MNHEY and CDR2 is SMNVEV (reference sequence). Trimming took off 3 bases at V and 5 bases at J, with 9 bases between the two ends. CDR3 loop: CASSFEGLDTQYF. The CDR3 DNA follows: TGTGCCAGCAGTTTTGAGGGCCTAGATACGCAGTATTTT.

The J gene is TRBJ1-2, the V gene TRBV27; 8 bases fit TRBD1. V lost 5 bases and J lost 6; bases outside the gene matches: 5. Per germline, CDR1 MNHEY and CDR2 SMNVEV (reference sequence). This CDR3 region has 13 residues. The CDR3 DNA reads as TGTGCCAGCAGTCCCGGACAGGGCCATGGCTACACCTTC. This gives the protein CASSPGQGHGYTF.

The table lists this clone with a count of one. The chain employs TRBV6-2 or TRBV6-3 and TRBJ1-5, with D unclear. The CDR3 covers 14 residues. The V end lost 5 bases, the J end lost 1 base, and 9 bases lay between the germline ends. Per the germline V gene, CDR1 is MNHEY and CDR2 is SVGEGT. The chain's CDR3 is CASSPVDSNQPQHF. The CDR3 DNA reads as TGTGCCAGCAGTCCCGTGGACAGCAATCAGCCCCAGCATTTT.